Presented here are 26 T cell receptor beta chains from one specimen sequenced in a study of blood T cell repertoires in COVID-19. Profiled with immunoSEQ multiplex PCR; TCRdb holds only in-frame clones, not every one. The sample carries roughly 250,000 clones, about 90% recorded once. The sample comprised PBMCs or T cells enriched from blood (not recorded which). These receptors came from a woman between 40 and 50 years old with acute COVID-19.

The CDR3 protein is CASSPGQGGNTIYF. The DNA of the CDR3 is TGTGCCAGCAGCCCGGGACAGGGAGGAAACACCATATATTTT. The chain has TRBV3-1 (or the pseudogene TRBV3-2) and TRBJ1-3, with 9 bases fitting TRBD1. With V trimmed by 4 bases and J by 4 bases, 2 bases remained unmatched. The CDR3 length is 14 residues. CDR1 is LGHDT, CDR2 YNNKEL, per germline (reference sequence).

The chain recombines TRBV5-4 with TRBJ2-1, with 10 positions matching TRBD2. Per the germline V gene, CDR1 is SGHNT and CDR2 is YYREEE (reference sequence). V lost 0 bases and J lost 5; bases outside the gene matches: 5. The CDR3 spans 16 residues. CDR3 in amino acids: CASSLGAGGRNNEQFF. CDR3 coding DNA: TGTGCCAGCAGCTTGGGAGCGGGAGGGAGAAACAATGAGCAGTTCTTC.

This chain's CDR3 is CASSPDVELAGLNEQFF. CDR3 DNA sequence: TGTGCCAGCAGCCCAGACGTTGAGCTAGCGGGATTGAATGAGCAGTTCTTC. The chain couples TRBV7-2 to TRBJ2-1; 9 bases are shared with TRBD2. Germline CDR1 SGHTA, CDR2 FQGNSA. With V trimmed by 5 bases and J by 7 bases, 15 bases remained unmatched. The CDR3 is made up of 17 amino acids.

The rearrangement links TRBV11-3 to TRBJ1-6; the match to TRBD1 covers 7 bases. CDR1 is SGHNT, CDR2 YENEEA, per germline. Unmatched junction bases numbered 12, after V lost 6 bases and J lost 4 bases. The CDR3 extends over 17 amino acids. For the CDR3, the DNA is TGTGCCAGCAGTTCTGGACCACCGGGACAGTATAATTCACCCCTCCACTTT. This encodes CASSSGPPGQYNSPLHF.

This sequence joins TRBV9 and TRBJ2-3; TRBD2 matches 8 bases. CDR1 and CDR2 from the germline V gene are SGDLS and YYNGEE. The CDR3 covers 17 residues. Trimming removed 1 base from V and 0 bases from J; junction bases left unmatched: 7. CDR3 coding DNA: TGTGCCAGCAGCGTATCTGGTAGCGGGACTAGCACAGATACGCAGTATTTT. It encodes CASSVSGSGTSTDTQYF.

The chain has TRBV6-5 and TRBJ1-5, with 7 bases aligning to TRBD1. The V gene end was trimmed by 8 bases and the J gene end by 1 base; junction bases not matched to a gene: 8. Germline CDR1 and CDR2: MNHEY and SVGAGI. This CDR3 is 15 amino acids long. The CDR3 spells CASAVQGGSNQPQHF. The DNA for the CDR3 is TGTGCCAGCGCCGTCCAGGGGGGAAGCAATCAGCCCCAGCATTTT.

The rearrangement joins TRBV5-6 to TRBJ2-2; 7 bases are shared with TRBD1. This CDR3 has 15 amino acids. Germline loops: CDR1 SGHDT, CDR2 YYEEEE. The V and J ends lost 4 bases and 2 bases, in that order; junction bases with no gene match: 5. As DNA, the CDR3 is TGTGCCAGCAGCACCGGGACAGTTAACACCGGGGAGCTGTTTTTT. Encoded protein: CASSTGTVNTGELFF.

The chain couples TRBV5-4 to TRBJ2-1; D might be TRBD2 (6 bases). The ends were cut back, 1 base at V and 6 bases at J, with 14 bases in the middle. From germline, CDR1 is SGHNT and CDR2 YYREEE (reference sequence). This CDR3 contains 15 residues. CDR3 DNA: TGTGCCAGCAGCTTGCCGGGAGTAGTTTCCAATGAGCAGTTCTTC. Protein: CASSLPGVVSNEQFF.

J is TRBJ2-2 and V is TRBV9; D is unclear. Germline CDR1 is SGDLS and CDR2 is YYNGEE. Deletions cut 0 bases from V and 0 bases from J, with 6 bases between. The CDR3 spans 15 residues. CDR3 DNA sequence: TGTGCCAGCAGCGTAGCGTTCGCGAACACCGGGGAGCTGTTTTTT. Encoded protein: CASSVAFANTGELFF.

The chain recombines TRBV27 with TRBJ1-6; 7 bases fit TRBD1. Germline assignment: CDR1 MNHEY and CDR2 SMNVEV (reference sequence). The V and J ends lost 1 base and 7 bases, in that order; junction bases with no gene match: 4. This CDR3 is 15 amino acids long. The CDR3 region has the DNA TGTGCCAGCAGTTTATTTCAGGGGGTCAATTCACCCCTCCACTTT. Residues: CASSLFQGVNSPLHF.

This clone was recorded only once. The V call is TRBV19, the J call TRBJ1-5; D perhaps matches TRBD1 (5 bases). V was cut by 3 bases and J by 7 bases, with 13 bases left in between. Germline-derived CDR1 and CDR2 are LNHDA and SQIVND (reference sequence). The CDR3 totals 14 residues. The CDR3 here is CASSIFQGGQPQHF. The CDR3 DNA reads as TGTGCCAGTAGTATCTTCCAGGGAGGACAGCCCCAGCATTTT.

This chain links TRBV30 with TRBJ1-1, with 8 nucleotides matching TRBD1. This CDR3 comprises 14 residues. V lost 3 bases, J lost 6 bases, and 9 bases stayed unmatched. Germline V lookup: CDR1 GTSNPN, CDR2 SVGIG (reference sequence). CDR3: CAWRFGGQAPEAFF. The CDR3 nucleotides are TGTGCCTGGAGGTTCGGGGGACAGGCCCCTGAAGCTTTCTTT.

This clone was counted a single time. This chain connects TRBV19 to TRBJ2-7; D unresolved. This CDR3 comprises 14 residues. Per the germline V gene, CDR1 is LNHDA and CDR2 is SQIVND (reference sequence). V shed 1 base and J shed 2 bases, with 9 bases lying between them. The CDR3 bases are TGTGCCAGTAGTATAGGAAGAGGAACCTACGAGCAGTACTTC. The encoded protein is CASSIGRGTYEQYF.

This chain connects TRBV5-6 to TRBJ2-1; TRBD1 agrees at 9 bases. Germline V CDR1 and CDR2: SGHDT, YYEEEE. This CDR3 contains 14 residues. J was trimmed by 5 bases and V by 4 bases; bases with no gene match: 4. The CDR3 loop reads CASSGDRANNEQFF. The CDR3 region has the DNA TGTGCCAGCAGCGGGGACAGGGCCAACAATGAGCAGTTCTTC.

V usage is TRBV30 and J usage is TRBJ1-5, with 11 bases fitting TRBD1. J lost 3 bases, V lost 3 bases, and 4 bases had no gene match. The CDR3 sequence is 15 residues long. Germline V gene sequence: CDR1 GTSNPN, CDR2 SVGIG (reference sequence). The CDR3 DNA is TGTGCCTGGAGAGGGACAGGGGGTACCAATCAGCCCCAGCATTTT. Translating gives CAWRGTGGTNQPQHF.

The genes are TRBV4-2 and TRBJ1-4; 7 nucleotides line up with TRBD1. Germline CDR1 and CDR2: LGHNA and YNFKEQ. Trimming removed 5 bases from V and 3 bases from J; junction bases left unmatched: 3. The CDR3 extends over 14 amino acids. The CDR3 is CASSSDRANEKLFF. The CDR3 coding sequence is TGTGCCAGCAGCTCCGACAGGGCTAATGAAAAACTGTTTTTT.

The chain recombines TRBV29-1 with TRBJ1-1; TRBD1 matches 9 bases. The CDR3 contains 11 residues. Germline V gives CDR1 SQVTM, CDR2 ANQGSEA. Written as DNA, the CDR3 is TGCATCACAGGGGGCGAGACTGAAGCTTTCTTT. Its translation is CITGGETEAFF. Complete variable domain (other parts from reference TRBV29-1 and TRBJ1-1): SAVISQKPSRDICQRGTSLTIQCQVDSQVTMMFWYRQQPGQSLTLIATANQGSEATYESGFVIDKFPISRPNLTFSTLTVSNMSPEDSSIYLCITGGETEAFFGQGTRLTVV.

This clone was found once. J is TRBJ2-7 and V is TRBV9, with 9 bases fitting TRBD2. V shed 0 bases, J shed 4 bases, and the junction held 8 bases outside the gene matches. CDR1 is SGDLS, CDR2 YYNGEE, per germline. The CDR3 runs 16 residues. The CDR3 bases are TGTGCCAGCAGCGTAGGCTTAGCGGGAGTGGAGTACGAGCAGTACTTC. It codes for CASSVGLAGVEYEQYF. Supplemented by reference TRBV9 and TRBJ2-7, the full variable domain reads DSGVTQTPKHLITATGQRVTLRCSPRSGDLSVYWYQQSLDQGLQFLIQYYNGEERAKGNILERFSAQQFPDLHSELNLSSLELGDSALYFCASSVGLAGVEYEQYFGPGTRLTVT.

This clone came up a few times. The chain couples TRBV4-1 to TRBJ2-2; a possible D gene is TRBD1 (5 bases). V was clipped by 1 base and J by 3 bases, with 6 bases between them. Germline V CDR1 and CDR2: MGHRA, YSYEKL. The CDR3 consists of 14 residues. The CDR3 region is CASSQGRDTGELFF. As DNA, the CDR3 is TGCGCCAGCAGCCAAGGCAGGGACACCGGGGAGCTGTTTTTT.

The V and J genes are TRBV11-2 and TRBJ2-7, with a weak D call TRBD1 (5 bases). With 5 bases removed from V and 3 bases from J, the gap between germline ends came to 5 bases. Germline V CDR1 and CDR2: SGHAT, FQNNGV. The CDR3 spans 11 residues. CDR3 sequence (DNA): TGTGCCAGCAGCGGACACTACGAGCAGTACTTC. Its translation: CASSGHYEQYF.

V is TRBV7-3 and J is TRBJ2-5; D might be TRBD1 (6 bases). V lost 5 bases to trimming and J lost 2 bases, with 12 bases between them. CDR1 and CDR2 (germline): SGHTA, FQGTGA. The CDR3 covers 14 residues. The CDR3 DNA reads TGTGCCAGCAGCACACAGGGTTCGCAAGAGACCCAGTACTTC. Its protein product is CASSTQGSQETQYF.

CDR3 nucleotides: TGTGCCAGCAGCCAAGACTTGCTAGCGGGAGGGAAGGATACGCAGTATTTT. Its protein is CASSQDLLAGGKDTQYF. The V call is TRBV3-1 (or the pseudogene TRBV3-2), the J call TRBJ2-3; 12 bases fit TRBD2. This CDR3 contains 17 residues. V lost 0 bases and J lost 6; bases outside the gene matches: 7. CDR1 and CDR2 from the germline V gene are LGHDT and YNNKEL (reference sequence).

The CDR3 DNA reads TGTGCCAGCAGGGAGACTAGCGGGCCCAATGAGCAGTTCTTC. It codes for CASRETSGPNEQFF. The chain couples TRBV6-5 to TRBJ2-1; TRBD2 matches at 10 bases. The CDR3 has 14 residues. J was trimmed by 6 bases and V by 6 bases; bases with no gene match: 5. Per the germline V gene, CDR1 is MNHEY and CDR2 is SVGAGI.

This sequence joins TRBV18 and TRBJ1-2; D possibly corresponds to TRBD1 (6 bases). Germline V CDR1 and CDR2: KGHSH, LQKENI. V was trimmed by 0 bases and J by 9 bases, leaving 14 bases between them. This CDR3 spans 14 amino acids. This CDR3 is CASSPPLRGLRYTF. The CDR3 bases are TGTGCCAGCTCACCACCTCTCAGGGGCCTACGCTACACCTTC.

The chain carries TRBV4-1 and TRBJ2-7; D remains unclear. Germline CDR1 is MGHRA and CDR2 is YSYEKL. CDR3 size: 14 residues. Trimming took off 0 bases at V and 5 bases at J, with 11 bases between the two ends. Here the CDR3 DNA reads TGCGCCAGCAGCCAAGAAGTTACCCGGGACGAGCAGTACTTC. Translation: CASSQEVTRDEQYF.

This clone was detected a few times. This chain uses TRBV9 with TRBJ2-2, with 9 bases that match TRBD2. Germline V gene sequence: CDR1 SGDLS, CDR2 YYNGEE. V dropped 4 bases and J dropped 7; count of bases not matched to a gene: 14. There are 17 residues in the CDR3. CDR3 region: CASSLGVSGSSFGELFF. CDR3 nucleotide sequence: TGTGCCAGCAGCCTCGGAGTTAGCGGGAGTTCGTTCGGGGAGCTGTTTTTT.